This T cell receptor (beta chain) was sequenced for a study of cytomegalovirus exposure and HLA in healthy donors. Notes on the study in general: Later analysis found that TCR beta chains associated with HLA were more clonally expanded than other, equally common chains. Some V segments, including TRBV6-2 and TRBV6-3, were excluded as indistinguishable.

The PCR had 60 Vbeta and 13 Jbeta primers. Data came from immunoSEQ multiplex PCR; TCRdb stores just in-frame clones and leaves some out. There are fewer than 250,000 clones in the sample; more than 60% occur only once, and 15% to 18% lies in the top ten. The germline V and J ends were trimmed by 2 bases and 3 bases, with 14 bases remaining between them. Germline V gives CDR1 SGHVS, CDR2 FNYEAQ. This CDR3 has 15 residues. A remark on this clone: Its target is not known.

The rearrangement uses TRBV7-6 and TRBJ2-7, with D possibly matching TRBD1 (5 bases). Sequencing was done on a sample of PBMCs. This TCR derives from a man aged 35-49 years in good health and CMV-seronegative. The CDR3 DNA reads TGTGCCAGCAGCTTAACACAGGCGCCTAACTACGAGCAGTACTTC. It is translated as CASSLTQAPNYEQYF. Together with reference TRBV7-6 and TRBJ2-7, the CDR3 gives the full variable domain: GAGVSQSPRYKVTKRGQDVALRCDPISGHVSLYWYRQALGQGPEFLTYFNYEAQQDKSGLPNDRFSAERPEGSISTLTIQRTEQRDSAMYRCASSLTQAPNYEQYFGPGTRLTVT.